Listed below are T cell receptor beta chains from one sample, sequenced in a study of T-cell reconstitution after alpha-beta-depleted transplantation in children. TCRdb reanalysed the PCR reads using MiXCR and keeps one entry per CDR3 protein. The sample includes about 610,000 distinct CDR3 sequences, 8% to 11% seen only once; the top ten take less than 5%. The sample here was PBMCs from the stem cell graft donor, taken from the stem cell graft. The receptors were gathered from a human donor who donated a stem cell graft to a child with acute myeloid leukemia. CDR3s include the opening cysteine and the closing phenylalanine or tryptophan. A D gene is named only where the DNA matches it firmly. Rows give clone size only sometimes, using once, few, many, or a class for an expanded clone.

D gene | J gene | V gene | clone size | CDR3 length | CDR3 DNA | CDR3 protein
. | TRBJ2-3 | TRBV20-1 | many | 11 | TGCAGTGCCTACAAAGTGGATACGCAGTATTTT | CSAYKVDTQYF
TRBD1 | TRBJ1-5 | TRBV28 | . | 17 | TGTGCCAGCAGTCCAGGACAGGGGGCGCGGGTGGATCAGCCCCAGCATTTT | CASSPGQGARVDQPQHF
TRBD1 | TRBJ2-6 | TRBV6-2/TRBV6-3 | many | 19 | TGTGCCAGCAGTTACTGGGGCTCGGGACAGCCATCTGGGGCCAACGTCCTGACTTTC | CASSYWGSGQPSGANVLTF
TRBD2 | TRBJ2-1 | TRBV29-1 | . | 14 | TGCAGCGTCCCCACTAGCGGGAGGTACAATGAGCAGTTCTTC | CSVPTSGRYNEQFF
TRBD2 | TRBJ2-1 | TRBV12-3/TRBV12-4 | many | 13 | TGTGCCAAGCGGTCTAGCGGGAGGGATGAGCAGTTCTTC | CAKRSSGRDEQFF
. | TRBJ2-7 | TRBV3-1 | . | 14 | TGTGCCAGCAGCCAAGAAAGGCAGGGCTACGAGCAGTACTTC | CASSQERQGYEQYF
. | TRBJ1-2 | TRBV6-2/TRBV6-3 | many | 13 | TGTGCCAGCAGTCCTGACAATAACTATGGCTACACCTTC | CASSPDNNYGYTF
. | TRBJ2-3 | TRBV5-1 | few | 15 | TGCGCCAGCAGCTCCGAAGCGGCACGCACAGATACGCAGTATTTT | CASSSEAARTDTQYF
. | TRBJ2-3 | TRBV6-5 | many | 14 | TGTGCCAGCATGGTAGTCAGGGGGGCAGATACGCAGTATTTT | CASMVVRGADTQYF
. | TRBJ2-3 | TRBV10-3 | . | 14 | TGTGCCATCAGTCCCTTACTGGGCACAGATACGCAGTATTTT | CAISPLLGTDTQYF
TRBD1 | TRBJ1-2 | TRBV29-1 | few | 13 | TGCAGCGCCGGGACAGGAGCCGTCTATGGCTACACCTTC | CSAGTGAVYGYTF
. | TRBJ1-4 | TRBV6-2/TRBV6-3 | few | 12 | TGTGCCAGCAGCCCGGGGAATGAAAAACTGTTTTTT | CASSPGNEKLFF
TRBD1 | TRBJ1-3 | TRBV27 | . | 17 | TGTGCCAGCAGTTTAAGGGGGACAGGGTTCGCGGGAAACACCATATATTTT | CASSLRGTGFAGNTIYF
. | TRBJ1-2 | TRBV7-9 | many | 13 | TGTGCCAGCAGCTTAGACGCAGGCTATGGCTACACCTTC | CASSLDAGYGYTF
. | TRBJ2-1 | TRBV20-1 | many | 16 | TGCAGTGCTAGAGAATTCCCTAAAAGCTCCTACAATGAGCAGTTCTTC | CSAREFPKSSYNEQFF
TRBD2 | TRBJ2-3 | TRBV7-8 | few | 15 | TGTGCCAGCAGCCCAGGACTAGGAGGCACAGATACGCAGTATTTT | CASSPGLGGTDTQYF
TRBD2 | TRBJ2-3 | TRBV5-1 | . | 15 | TGCGCCAGCAGCCCGGGACTAGAGGTAACGGATACGCAGTATTTT | CASSPGLEVTDTQYF
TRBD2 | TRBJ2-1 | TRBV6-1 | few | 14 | TGTGCCAGCAAGAGCGGGAGTCTAGGGAATGAGCAGTTCTTC | CASKSGSLGNEQFF
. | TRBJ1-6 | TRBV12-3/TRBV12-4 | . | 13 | TGTGCCAGCAGTTTATTACGGGACTCACCCCTCCACTTT | CASSLLRDSPLHF
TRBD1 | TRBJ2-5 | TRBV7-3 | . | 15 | TGTGCCAGCAGCTTAATGGGACAGGGAGGGGAGACCCAGTACTTC | CASSLMGQGGETQYF
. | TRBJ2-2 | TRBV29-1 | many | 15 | TGCAGCGTTGTCGGCGGGATCGGGGGCACCGGGGAGCTGTTTTTT | CSVVGGIGGTGELFF
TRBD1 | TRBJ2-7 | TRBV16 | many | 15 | TGTGCCAGCAGCAGTCGGTGGGGACAGGGGTACGAGCAGTACTTC | CASSSRWGQGYEQYF
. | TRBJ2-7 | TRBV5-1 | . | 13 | TGCGCCAGCAGCCCAGAACTAACCTACGAGCAGTACTTC | CASSPELTYEQYF
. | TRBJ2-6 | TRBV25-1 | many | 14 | TGTGCCAGCAGTGGGGCCTCTGGGGCCAACGTCCTGACTTTC | CASSGASGANVLTF
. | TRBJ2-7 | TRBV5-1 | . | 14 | TGCGCCAGCAGAAGGGAGGGGGGGATCTACGAGCAGTACTTC | CASRREGGIYEQYF
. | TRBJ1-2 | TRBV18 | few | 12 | TGTGCCAGCTCACCACGGGACTATGGCTACACCTTC | CASSPRDYGYTF
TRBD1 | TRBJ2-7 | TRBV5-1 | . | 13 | TGCGCCAGCAGAGGACAGGGTTTCTACGAGCAGTACTTC | CASRGQGFYEQYF
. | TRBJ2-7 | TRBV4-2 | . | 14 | TGTGCCAGCAGCCAAGTTCTAGGGATCTACGAGCAGTACTTC | CASSQVLGIYEQYF
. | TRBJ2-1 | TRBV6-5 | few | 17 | TGTGCCAGCAGTTACTCTCTTTCCGGAGGGGTGGGGAATGAGCAGTTCTTC | CASSYSLSGGVGNEQFF
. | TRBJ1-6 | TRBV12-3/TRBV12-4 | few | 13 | TGTGCCAGCAGTTTAGGTCGTTCGGCTCCCCTCCACTTT | CASSLGRSAPLHF
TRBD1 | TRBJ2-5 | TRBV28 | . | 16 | TGTGCCAGCAGTTTGGTCGTCGGCAGGGGGCGCGTGACCCAGTACTTC | CASSLVVGRGRVTQYF
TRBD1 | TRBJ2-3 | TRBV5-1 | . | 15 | TGCGCCAGCAGATGGACAGGGGTTACGACAGATACGCAGTATTTT | CASRWTGVTTDTQYF
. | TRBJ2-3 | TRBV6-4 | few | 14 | TGTGCCAGCAGTGACGGTGCGGTCACAGATACGCAGTATTTT | CASSDGAVTDTQYF
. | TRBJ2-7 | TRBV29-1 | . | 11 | TGCAGCGTCCGAAACCCCTACGAGCAGTACTTC | CSVRNPYEQYF
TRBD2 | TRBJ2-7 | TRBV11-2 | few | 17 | TGTGCCAGCAGCTTAGAAATCCCAGTGAGCGGGAGCCACGAGCAGTACTTC | CASSLEIPVSGSHEQYF
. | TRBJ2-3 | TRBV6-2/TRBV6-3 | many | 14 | TGTGCCAGCAGGGCCGACCTGGGTGCGGATACGCAGTATTTT | CASRADLGADTQYF
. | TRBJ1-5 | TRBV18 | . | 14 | TGTGCCAGCGGAGCGGGGGCCGGCAATCAGCCCCAGCATTTT | CASGAGAGNQPQHF
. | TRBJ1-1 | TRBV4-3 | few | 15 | TGCGCCAGCAGCCCCGGCGCCTCTGCCAACCCCGAGGCTTTCTTT | CASSPGASANPEAFF
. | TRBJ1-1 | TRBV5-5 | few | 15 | TGTGCCAGCAGCTTGGTCCAGGGACCGGGCACTGAAGCTTTCTTT | CASSLVQGPGTEAFF
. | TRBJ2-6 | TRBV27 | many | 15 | TGTGCCAGCAGTGCACCGGCCTCTGGGGCCAACGTCCTGACTTTC | CASSAPASGANVLTF
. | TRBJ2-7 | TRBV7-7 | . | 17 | TGTGCTAGCAGCTTACGAAGGGACACAACAAACACGTACGAGCAGTACTTC | CASSLRRDTTNTYEQYF
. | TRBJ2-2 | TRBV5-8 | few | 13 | TGTGCCAGCAGCCCTGGACTATCCGGGGAGCTGTTTTTT | CASSPGLSGELFF
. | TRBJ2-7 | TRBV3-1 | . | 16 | TGTGCCAGCAGCCAAGATCCCCCCGGGGCCTCCTACGAGCAGTACTTC | CASSQDPPGASYEQYF
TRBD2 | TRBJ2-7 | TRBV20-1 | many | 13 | TGCAGTGCTAGTGGACTAGTTTCCTACGAGCAGTACTTC | CSASGLVSYEQYF
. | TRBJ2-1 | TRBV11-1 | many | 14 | TGTGCCAGCAGCTCTCAAGCGATAAACAATGAGCAGTTCTTC | CASSSQAINNEQFF
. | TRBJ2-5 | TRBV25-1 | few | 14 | TGTGCCAGCAGTGAACCCAGGGTTGGAGAGACCCAGTACTTC | CASSEPRVGETQYF
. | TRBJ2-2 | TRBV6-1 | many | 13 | TGTGCCAGCAGCCTTACAGGCACCGGGGAGCTGTTTTTT | CASSLTGTGELFF
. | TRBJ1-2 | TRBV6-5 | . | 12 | TGTGCCAGCAGGGTCTCTAACTATGGCTACACCTTC | CASRVSNYGYTF
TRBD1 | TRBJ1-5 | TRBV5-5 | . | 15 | TGTGCCAGCAGCTTGGCGGGACAGGAGGGTTGGCCCCAGCATTTT | CASSLAGQEGWPQHF
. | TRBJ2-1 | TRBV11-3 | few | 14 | TGTGCCAGCAGCCCCTATGGGGGCTACAATGAGCAGTTCTTC | CASSPYGGYNEQFF
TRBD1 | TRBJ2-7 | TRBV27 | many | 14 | TGTGCCAGTACTCCAGGACAGGGTTTGCGGGAGCAGTACTTC | CASTPGQGLREQYF
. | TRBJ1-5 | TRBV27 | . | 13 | TGTGCCAGCATGGGGACACCTAATCAGCCCCAGCATTTT | CASMGTPNQPQHF
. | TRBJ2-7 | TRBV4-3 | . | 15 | TGCGCCAGCAGCCAAGAGGGGGGCAGGTCAAACGAGCAGTACTTC | CASSQEGGRSNEQYF